This passage covers 18 T cell receptor beta chains from one sample sequenced in a study of cytomegalovirus exposure and HLA in healthy donors. Data came from immunoSEQ multiplex PCR; TCRdb stores just in-frame clones and leaves some out. Among approximately 54,000 clones listed, roughly nine tenths were seen once. Sample: PBMCs. All receptors come from a woman aged 18-30 years in good health and CMV-seropositive.

The chain couples TRBV10-3 to TRBJ2-2, with TRBD2 matching over 15 bases. Trimming cost V 4 bases and J 8 bases; bases outside gene matches: 5. The CDR3 is 16 residues long. Germline CDR1 reads ENHRY; CDR2 reads SYGVKD. The CDR3 here is CAISGGLAGGTGELFF. The CDR3 DNA sequence: TGTGCCATCAGTGGGGGACTAGCGGGGGGAACTGGGGAGCTGTTTTTT.

The rearrangement joins TRBV10-3 to TRBJ2-1; TRBD2 agrees at 7 bases. From germline, CDR1 is ENHRY and CDR2 SYGVKD. V trimming: 8 bases; J trimming: 7 bases; junction bases outside the gene matches: 2. The CDR3 contains 11 residues. DNA for the CDR3: TGTGCCATCGGGGGAGGGAATGAGCAGTTCTTC. Translated, it gives CAIGGGNEQFF.

The genes are TRBV14 and TRBJ1-1; tentatively, D is TRBD1 (6 bases). This CDR3 is 18 amino acids long. V lost 0 bases and J 4 bases, leaving 21 bases between the germline ends. Germline CDR1 is SGHDN and CDR2 is FVKESK. The CDR3, as DNA: TGTGCCAGCAGCCAAGAGTCGGGGTTCTGGGGGCTCGGCACTGAAGCTTTCTTT. Translated, it gives CASSQESGFWGLGTEAFF.

V usage is TRBV5-1 and J usage is TRBJ1-6, with 7 bases that match TRBD1. Trimming cost V 0 bases and J 3 bases; bases outside gene matches: 6. The CDR3 runs 17 residues. Germline V gives CDR1 SGHRS, CDR2 YFSETQ. The CDR3 region has the DNA TGCGCCAGCAGCTTGGGATTCCAGGGGGACTATAATTCACCCCTCCACTTT. It codes for CASSLGFQGDYNSPLHF.

The V gene is TRBV5-6, the J gene TRBJ2-7, with 9 bases identical to TRBD1. The CDR3 spans 12 residues. CDR1 SGHDT and CDR2 YYEEEE come from the germline V gene. V shed 1 base and J 13 bases; nucleotides not matched to a gene: 6. This CDR3 is CASSLRDRARYF. In DNA form, the CDR3 reads TGTGCCAGCAGCTTGAGGGACAGGGCTCGTTACTTC.

This clone was picked up one time. The chain combines TRBV27 with TRBJ1-6; 8 bases are a match to TRBD1. Per the germline V gene, CDR1 is MNHEY and CDR2 is SMNVEV (reference sequence). Trimming removed 4 bases from V and 7 bases from J; junction bases left unmatched: 6. This CDR3 comprises 15 residues. The CDR3 coding sequence is TGTGCCAGCAGTTCAGGACAGGGTTGGAATTCACCCCTCCACTTT. Its protein product is CASSSGQGWNSPLHF.

The chain combines TRBV5-6 with TRBJ2-1; D is perhaps TRBD1 (6 bases). This CDR3 has 15 residues. Germline V gene sequence: CDR1 SGHDT, CDR2 YYEEEE. V lost 3 bases, J lost 0 bases, and 10 bases lay in between. The CDR3 loop is CASSWGRGSYNEQFF. The CDR3 DNA sequence: TGTGCCAGCAGCTGGGGCAGGGGCTCCTACAATGAGCAGTTCTTC.

The J gene is TRBJ2-1, the V gene TRBV7-9; D is ambiguous. This CDR3 has 15 residues. The V and J ends lost 4 bases and 8 bases respectively, with 18 bases between them. CDR1 and CDR2 (germline): SEHNR, FQNEAQ (reference sequence). The CDR3 spells CASSSRLEAVDEQFF. The CDR3 DNA follows: TGTGCCAGCAGCTCCCGGTTAGAGGCGGTGGATGAGCAGTTCTTC.

The chain uses TRBV28 and TRBJ2-2, with 7 bases identical to TRBD2. V lost 7 bases and J lost 3; bases outside the gene matches: 8. CDR3 length: 15 amino acids. CDR1 is MDHEN, CDR2 SYDVKM, per germline. Here the CDR3 reads CASKDLAGHTGELFF. The CDR3 DNA is TGTGCCAGCAAGGATTTAGCGGGCCACACCGGGGAGCTGTTTTTT.

V gene TRBV9 combines with J gene TRBJ2-7, with TRBD1 matching 9 bases. Germline values: CDR1 SGDLS, CDR2 YYNGEE. Trimming at V came to 2 bases and at J to 0 bases, leaving 9 bases not matched to a gene. The CDR3 is 17 residues long. The CDR3 region is CASSVSVGTGSSYEQYF. The CDR3 DNA sequence: TGTGCCAGCAGCGTTAGCGTCGGGACAGGGAGCTCCTACGAGCAGTACTTC.

This sequence joins TRBV30 and TRBJ1-5; TRBD1 might be the D (5 bases). CDR3 length equals 13 residues. The germline V gene has CDR1 GTSNPN and CDR2 SVGIG (reference sequence). Trimming stripped 3 bases from V and 6 bases from J, with 12 bases between. The CDR3 loop reads CAWSGGEGQPQHF. The CDR3 DNA reads as TGTGCCTGGAGCGGGGGGGAAGGTCAGCCCCAGCATTTT.

V usage is TRBV6-1 and J usage is TRBJ1-5, with 8 positions matching TRBD1. Germline CDR1 is MNHNS and CDR2 is SASEGT. This CDR3 is 15 amino acids long. J gave up 7 bases and V 1 base, and 6 bases lay outside the gene matches. The chain's CDR3 is CASSEEDRVSQPQHF. The CDR3 DNA follows: TGTGCCAGCAGTGAAGAGGACAGGGTTTCCCAGCCCCAGCATTTT.

The CDR3 sequence is CASRAGNTIYF. The CDR3 DNA reads TGTGCCAGCAGAGCGGGAAACACCATATATTTT. The V gene is TRBV6-9, the J gene TRBJ1-3; D is unclear. Trimming cost V 6 bases and J 4 bases, with 4 bases left between them. The CDR3 is made up of 11 amino acids. CDR1 and CDR2 from the germline V gene are MNHGY and SVAAGI.

The rearrangement uses TRBV4-1 and TRBJ2-1; the match to TRBD1 covers 8 bases. Trimming took 0 bases from V and 6 from J; bases not matched to a gene: 4. This CDR3 contains 15 residues. The germline V gene has CDR1 MGHRA and CDR2 YSYEKL. CDR3 in amino acids: CASSQEGQGSNEQFF. The DNA for the CDR3 is TGCGCCAGCAGCCAAGAAGGACAGGGTTCCAATGAGCAGTTCTTC.

This clone was recorded a few times. The J gene is TRBJ2-1, the V gene TRBV19, with D perhaps TRBD1 (6 bases). The CDR3 sequence is 15 residues long. V lost 4 bases and J lost 2, with 12 bases in between. From germline, CDR1 is LNHDA and CDR2 SQIVND (reference sequence). CDR3 residues: CASSRLTGTYNEQFF. As DNA, the CDR3 is TGTGCCAGTAGTAGGCTGACAGGAACCTACAATGAGCAGTTCTTC.

This sequence joins TRBV19 and TRBJ2-2, with 10 bases identical to TRBD2. J was trimmed by 5 bases and V by 2 bases; bases with no gene match: 2. The CDR3 extends over 15 amino acids. The germline gives CDR1 LNHDA, CDR2 SQIVND (reference sequence). For the CDR3, the DNA is TGTGCCAGTAGTATACATAGCGGGGGGACCGGGGAGCTGTTTTTT. This translates into CASSIHSGGTGELFF.

The chain has TRBV5-6 and TRBJ2-5, with 9 bases fitting TRBD1. CDR1 is SGHDT, CDR2 YYEEEE, per germline. CDR3 length: 15 amino acids. Unmatched junction bases numbered 6, after V lost 2 bases and J lost 4 bases. CDR3 in DNA: TGTGCCAGCAGCTTCAGGACAGGGGCCAGAGAGACCCAGTACTTC. This encodes CASSFRTGARETQYF. Supplemented by reference TRBV5-6 and TRBJ2-5, the full variable domain reads DAGVTQSPTHLIKTRGQQVTLRCSPKSGHDTVSWYQQALGQGPQFIFQYYEEEERQRGNFPDRFSGHQFPNYSSELNVNALLLGDSALYLCASSFRTGARETQYFGPGTRLLVL.

The V and J genes are TRBV6-4 and TRBJ1-2; 8 bases align to TRBD1. The CDR3 is 18 amino acids. V was pared by 0 bases and J by 5 bases, with 14 bases of the junction left unmatched. Germline V gene data show CDR1 as MRHNA and CDR2 as SNTAGT. The CDR3 reads CASSDSGQVLPLSYGYTF. Here the CDR3 DNA reads TGTGCCAGCAGTGACTCGGGACAGGTCCTTCCTTTATCTTATGGCTACACCTTC.